A single T cell receptor (beta chain) is shown here with its context. Its antigen is not identified. Deep-level assay runs were performed. The method was immunoSEQ multiplex PCR; TCRdb's version includes in-frame clones alone and lacks a portion of them. Of about 700,000 clones in the sample, approximately 74% are singletons; the top ten hold 1.5% to 2%. Among the donors, all were Caucasian adults who lived in Nashville, Tennessee. This sample stems from a study of shared clonotypes between healthy human individuals. Study-level results: The naive CD4 repertoires of four donors were compared, and about 5% of clonotypes were shared. Generation probability values for non-shared clonotypes were lower than those for clonotypes shared by all four donors.

This CDR3 is built from 13 residues. Germline CDR1 is SGHVS and CDR2 is FNYEAQ. Between the trimmed V and J ends, which lost 7 bases and 5 bases, there was a span of 14 bases. Sequenced: memory CD4+ T cells sorted from blood. Subset noted: CD45RA-negative fraction. The receptor was isolated from a woman aged 25 to 39 in good health. J is TRBJ2-5 and V is TRBV7-6; D is unclear. CDR3 nucleotide sequence: TGTGCCAGCAAAACCGGCCCCGGGGAGACCCAGTACTTC. This translates into CASKTGPGETQYF.